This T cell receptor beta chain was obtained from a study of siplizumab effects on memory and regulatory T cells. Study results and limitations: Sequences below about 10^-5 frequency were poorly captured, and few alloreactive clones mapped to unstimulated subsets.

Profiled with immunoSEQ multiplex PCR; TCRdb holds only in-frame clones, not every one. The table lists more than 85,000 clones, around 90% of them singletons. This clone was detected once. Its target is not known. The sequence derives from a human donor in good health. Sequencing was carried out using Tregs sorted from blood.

Written as DNA, the CDR3 is TGCAGCGTTGAGTACCGGACCCACAATGAGCAGTTCTTC. It translates to CSVEYRTHNEQFF. The chain couples TRBV29-1 to TRBJ2-1; D gene ambiguous. Trimming took 3 bases from V and 5 from J, leaving 11 bases between them. The germline CDR1 and CDR2 sequences are SQVTM and ANQGSEA. The length of the CDR3 is 13 residues.